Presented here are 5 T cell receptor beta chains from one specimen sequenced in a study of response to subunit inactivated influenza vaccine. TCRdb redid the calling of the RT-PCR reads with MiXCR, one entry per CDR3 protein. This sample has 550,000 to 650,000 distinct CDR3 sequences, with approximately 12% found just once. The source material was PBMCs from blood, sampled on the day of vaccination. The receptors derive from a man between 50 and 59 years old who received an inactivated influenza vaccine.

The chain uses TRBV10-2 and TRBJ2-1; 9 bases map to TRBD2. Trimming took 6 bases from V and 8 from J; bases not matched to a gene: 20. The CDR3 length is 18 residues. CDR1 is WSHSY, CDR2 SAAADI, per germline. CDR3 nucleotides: TGCGCCAGCAGGGCCCGCCGGGGGGCGGGGGGGCCTGGCCATGAGCAGTTCTTC. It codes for CASRARRGAGGPGHEQFF.

Here the CDR3 reads CASRDGGYEQYF. The DNA of the CDR3 is TGTGCCAGCAGAGACGGTGGCTACGAGCAGTACTTC. The rearrangement links TRBV6-2 or TRBV6-3 to TRBJ2-7; D unresolved. Germline loops: CDR1 MNHEY, CDR2 SVGEGT. This CDR3 spans 12 amino acids. V was cut by 6 bases and J by 3 bases, with 9 bases left in between.

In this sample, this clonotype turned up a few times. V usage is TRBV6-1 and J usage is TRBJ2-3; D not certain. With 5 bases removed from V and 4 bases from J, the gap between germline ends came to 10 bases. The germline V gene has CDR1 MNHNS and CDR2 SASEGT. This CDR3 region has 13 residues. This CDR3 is CASSLQHADTQYF. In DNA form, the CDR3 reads TGTGCCAGCAGTCTCCAACACGCAGATACGCAGTATTTT.

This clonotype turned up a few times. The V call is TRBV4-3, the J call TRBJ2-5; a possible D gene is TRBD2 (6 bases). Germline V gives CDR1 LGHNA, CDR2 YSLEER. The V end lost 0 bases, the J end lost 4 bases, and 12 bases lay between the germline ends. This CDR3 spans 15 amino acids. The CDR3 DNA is TGCGCCAGCAGCCAAGATCTGGGGCGGGGAGAGACCCAGTACTTC. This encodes CASSQDLGRGETQYF.

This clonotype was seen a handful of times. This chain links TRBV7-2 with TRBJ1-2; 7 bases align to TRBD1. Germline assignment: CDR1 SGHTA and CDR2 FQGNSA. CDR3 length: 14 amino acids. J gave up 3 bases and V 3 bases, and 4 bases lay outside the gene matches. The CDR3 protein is CASSFGTADYGYTF. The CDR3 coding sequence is TGTGCCAGCAGCTTTGGGACAGCTGACTATGGCTACACCTTC.